Listed below are T cell receptor beta chains from one sample, sequenced in a study of OX40 agonist ivuxolimab in advanced cancers. Libraries were prepared by immunoSEQ multiplex PCR; TCRdb keeps only in-frame clonotypes and omits some of them. The repertoire consists of about 74,000 clones, with 75% to 95% occurring once and the leading ten covering 5.5% to 6%. The sequencing here drew on CD4+ or CD8+ T cells sorted from blood, taken in a trial of the OX40 agonist ivuxolimab. The receptors here all came from an adult with an advanced solid tumor such as melanoma, head and neck, liver or kidney cancer. Each CDR3 is given with its conserved first and last residue. A D gene is named only where the DNA matches it firmly. Some rows mark clone size as missing; the rest say once, few, many or name a class of expanded clone.

>TRBJ1-2|.|TRBV28|TRBD1
CASSSPRRQGVNYGYTF
TGTGCCAGCAGTTCCCCTCGAAGACAGGGGGTAAACTATGGCTACACCTTC
>TRBJ1-2|.|TRBV7-9|TRBD1
CASSLGTAYGYTF
TGTGCCAGCAGCTTGGGGACAGCCTATGGCTACACCTTC
>TRBJ2-2|once|TRBV19|.
CASSDWDTGELFF
TGTGCCAGTAGCGACTGGGACACCGGGGAGCTGTTTTTT
>TRBJ1-2|.|TRBV27|.
CASSLSQGRGYTF
TGTGCCAGCAGTTTATCCCAGGGGCGTGGCTACACCTTC
>TRBJ2-2|.|TRBV6-5|.
CASSYGYTGELFF
TGTGCCAGCAGTTATGGATACACCGGGGAGCTGTTTTTT
>TRBJ2-7|.|TRBV29-1|.
CSVEVQGPSYEQYF
TGCAGCGTTGAAGTTCAGGGGCCGTCCTACGAGCAGTACTTC
>TRBJ2-5|.|TRBV6-1|.
CASSESGASETQYF
TGTGCCAGCAGTGAATCCGGGGCCAGCGAGACCCAGTACTTC
>TRBJ2-2|.|TRBV30|.
CAWSPDSVAGELFF
TGTGCCTGGAGTCCTGACTCCGTTGCCGGGGAGCTGTTTTTT
>TRBJ2-7|.|TRBV4-1|.
CASSQAQSYEQYF
TGCGCCAGCAGCCAAGCACAGTCCTACGAGCAGTACTTC
>TRBJ1-2|.|TRBV7-2|TRBD1
CASSPAGGGTYGYTF
TGTGCCAGCAGCCCGGCAGGGGGAGGGACGTATGGCTACACCTTC
>TRBJ2-2|.|TRBV5-5|TRBD1
CASSPRDRNTGELFF
TGTGCCAGCAGCCCCCGGGACAGGAACACCGGGGAGCTGTTTTTT
>TRBJ2-1|.|TRBV4-3|.
CASSQEGAAYNEQFF
TGCGCCAGCAGCCAAGAGGGGGCGGCCTACAATGAGCAGTTCTTC
>TRBJ1-6|few|TRBV6-1|.
CASSEQGYSYNSPLHF
TGTGCCAGCAGTGAACAGGGATACTCCTATAATTCACCCCTCCACTTT
>TRBJ2-1|.|TRBV7-9|.
CASSLDRAYNEQFF
TGTGCCAGCAGCTTAGACAGGGCCTACAATGAGCAGTTCTTC
>TRBJ1-5|.|TRBV7-2|.
CASSSRDPGPYFQPQHF
TGTGCCAGCAGCTCAAGGGACCCGGGGCCCTATTTTCAGCCCCAGCATTTT